This T cell receptor beta chain derives from a study of blood T cell repertoires in COVID-19. Study context: Acute and convalescent COVID-19 samples came from the United States, Italy and Spain. PBMCs, B-cell-depleted T cells, or T cells were the source of the cDNA or gDNA that made up the material.

The CDR3 is 13 residues long. The germline CDR1 and CDR2 sequences are MNHEY and SMNVEV (reference sequence). V lost 2 bases and J 4 bases, leaving 5 bases between the germline ends. As handled by the study authors: Amplified reference gene primers provided the basis for estimating nucleated cell counts. Generated by immunoSEQ multiplex PCR, the TCRdb table keeps only in-frame clones and is missing some. That table furnishes V, J and clone size, whereas the DNA furnished D and trimming. This table has 200,000 or so clones, roughly 80% appearing once. Sequenced material: peripheral blood. The chain employs TRBV27 and TRBJ1-4; a weak D match, TRBD1 (5 bases). This TCR was sampled from a man in his thirties or forties with active or convalescent COVID-19. CDR3 sequence reads: CASSLRGNEKLFF. DNA of the CDR3: TGTGCCAGCAGTTTAAGGGGTAATGAAAAACTGTTTTTT.